This entry concerns a single T cell receptor beta chain. Unique molecular identifiers were built into the TCRbeta library. TCRdb reprocessed the PCR reads via MiXCR and lists one record per CDR3 protein. In the table there are 350,000 to 450,000 distinct CDR3 sequences, approximately 20% of which are singletons. Between the trimmed V and J ends, which lost 4 bases and 8 bases, there was a span of 8 bases. Germline values: CDR1 MGHRA, CDR2 YSYEKL. The CDR3 extends over 12 amino acids. The sample comes from a study of T-cell reconstitution after alpha-beta-depleted transplantation in children. The source is a human donor who donated a stem cell graft to a child with acute myeloid leukemia. Sequenced here: PBMCs from the stem cell graft donor, sampled from the stem cell graft. The J gene is TRBJ2-2, the V gene TRBV4-1, with D unclear. The DNA for the CDR3 is TGCGCCAGCAGCCGTAATCTGGGGGAGCTGTTTTTT. Encoded protein: CASSRNLGELFF.